The rows below give T cell receptor beta chains drawn from one sample of a study of identical twins. TCRdb itself ran the 5' RACE reads through MiXCR, one entry per CDR3 protein. The sample gives hundreds of thousands of distinct CDR3 sequences, roughly 8% of which show up once; 0.75% to 1% is in the top ten. The same sample was also studied in work on yellow fever vaccine responses in identical twins.

The specimen was PBMCs. The origin of the receptors is a young woman in good health. The CDR3 runs from the conserved cysteine through the conserved F or W. D genes are given only for firm matches. Clone size is stated in some rows and not others, as once, few, many or a class when expanded.

j_call	cdr3_length	d_call	clone_size	v_call	cdr3_aa	cdr3_nt
TRBJ1-5	15	NA	NA	TRBV28	CASSPQGGFNQPQHF	TGTGCCAGCAGTCCACAGGGAGGGTTCAATCAGCCCCAGCATTTT
TRBJ2-7	16	NA	many	TRBV21-1	CASSKEGNPRGYEQYF	TGTGCCAGCAGCAAAGAAGGGAATCCCAGGGGCTACGAGCAGTACTTC
TRBJ2-3	15	NA	many	TRBV20-1	CSARGKLLNEDTQYF	TGCAGTGCTAGAGGAAAGCTGTTGAATGAAGATACGCAGTATTTT
TRBJ2-7	15	NA	NA	TRBV11-2	CASSEGQGPTYEQYF	TGTGCCAGCAGCGAGGGACAAGGCCCGACCTACGAGCAGTACTTC
TRBJ2-7	14	TRBD2	many	TRBV5-1	CASSVPGLSYEQYF	TGCGCCAGCAGCGTGCCGGGACTATCCTACGAGCAGTACTTC
TRBJ2-7	13	NA	few	TRBV6-1	CASTSSDSYEQYF	TGTGCCAGCACCTCATCAGACAGTTACGAGCAGTACTTC
TRBJ2-7	16	NA	NA	TRBV21-1	CASSTAPGQGAGEQYF	TGTGCCAGCAGCACTGCTCCGGGACAGGGGGCAGGCGAGCAGTACTTC
TRBJ2-3	15	TRBD2	few	TRBV20-1	CSARNSGSAPGTQYF	TGCAGTGCTAGAAATAGCGGGAGCGCCCCGGGAACGCAGTATTTT
TRBJ2-5	16	NA	few	TRBV7-2	CASSPESSLAIETQYF	TGTGCCAGCAGCCCGGAAAGTAGCCTAGCAATAGAGACCCAGTACTTC
TRBJ2-5	12	NA	few	TRBV25-1	CASNRGKETQYF	TGTGCCAGCAATAGGGGGAAAGAGACCCAGTACTTC
TRBJ1-5	12	NA	many	TRBV20-1	CSASYSNQPQHF	TGCAGTGCCAGCTATAGCAATCAGCCCCAGCATTTT
TRBJ2-7	16	TRBD2	few	TRBV20-1	CSASPGSGRGGYEQYF	TGCAGTGCCTCGCCCGGGAGCGGGAGGGGGGGCTACGAGCAGTACTTC
TRBJ2-7	12	NA	few	TRBV30	CAWNVPGYEQYF	TGTGCCTGGAACGTACCTGGGTACGAGCAGTACTTC
TRBJ1-1	12	NA	NA	TRBV7-8	CASRPRGERAFF	TGTGCCAGCAGGCCTCGGGGTGAGAGAGCTTTCTTT